This T cell receptor beta chain derives from a study of cytomegalovirus exposure and HLA in healthy donors. Study conclusions and caveats: In vitro testing confirmed three CMV-associated chains as specific for CMV antigens. A previous analysis found most TCR beta V segments productive roughly 90% or roughly 30% of the time.

Losses at the gene ends were 6 bases for V and 7 bases for J; bases not matched to a gene: 2. CDR1 SNHLY and CDR2 FYNNEI come from the germline V gene. The CDR3 covers 12 residues. While unrecorded immune exposures were likely, the donors were nominally healthy when sampled. PCR amplification relied on 60 Vbeta primers (plus 13 Jbeta primers). The data were produced by immunoSEQ multiplex PCR, yet TCRdb's version contains in-frame clones alone and is incomplete. In the table there are 60,000 to 75,000 clones, about 73% of which are singletons. Notes on this clone: Its antigen remains unknown.

V is TRBV2 and J is TRBJ2-1; TRBD2 aligns across 8 bases. Specimen: PBMCs. The receptor comes from a woman aged 60-75 years in good health and CMV-seropositive. The DNA of the CDR3 is TGTGCCAGCAGCCGACTAGCGAATGAGCAGTTCTTC. Protein sequence: CASSRLANEQFF.